One and the same sample provided the 17 T cell receptor beta chains below, sequenced in a study of early T cells in non-severe SARS-CoV-2 infection. TCRdb re-analysed the 5' RACE reads in MiXCR, keeping a single row per CDR3 protein. The sample holds some 91,000 distinct CDR3 sequences, less than 15% seen once. The sequencing input was whole blood. The receptors here all came from an adult who was a healthcare worker with PCR-confirmed SARS-CoV-2 infection or an uninfected control (not recorded which).

This sequence joins TRBV20-1 and TRBJ2-3; D remains unclear. The CDR3 is made up of 14 amino acids. Germline CDR1 reads DFQATT; CDR2 reads SNEGSKA (reference sequence). With 3 bases removed from V and 2 bases from J, the gap between germline ends came to 12 bases. CDR3 residues: CSARGGYDTDTQYF. The CDR3 nucleotides are TGCAGTGCTAGGGGCGGCTACGACACAGATACGCAGTATTTT.

This chain connects TRBV18 to TRBJ1-4; 8 bases are shared with TRBD1. Germline assignment: CDR1 KGHSH and CDR2 LQKENI. CDR3 length: 15 residues. V lost 3 bases and J lost 6; bases outside the gene matches: 6. The CDR3 region is CASSPLTGVHEKLFF. DNA for the CDR3: TGTGCCAGCTCACCCTTGACAGGGGTACATGAAAAACTGTTTTTT.

The chain recombines TRBV4-2 with TRBJ2-3, with 12 bases fitting TRBD2. Germline lookup yields CDR1 LGHNA and CDR2 YNFKEQ. The CDR3 has 17 amino acids. V shed 1 base, J shed 5 bases, and the junction held 7 bases outside the gene matches. As DNA, the CDR3 is TGTGCCAGCAGCCAAGCCCCTAGCGGGGGGGCTTTAGATACGCAGTATTTT. Its translation: CASSQAPSGGALDTQYF.

Many counts were recorded for this clonotype. The V gene is TRBV7-3, the J gene TRBJ2-5; D is unclear. The CDR3 has 13 residues. CDR1 SGHTA and CDR2 FQGTGA come from the germline V gene. V was trimmed by 6 bases and J by 2 bases, leaving 10 bases between them. CDR3 protein: CASSPRAQETQYF. The CDR3 DNA reads as TGTGCCAGCAGTCCCCGGGCTCAAGAGACCCAGTACTTC.

This clonotype was recorded at least ten times. DNA for the CDR3: TGCGCCAGCAGCATGAGTCACCTAAGCAATTCACCCCTCCACTTT. This sequence encodes CASSMSHLSNSPLHF. The chain couples TRBV5-1 to TRBJ1-6; no clear D gene. CDR1 and CDR2 from the germline V gene are SGHRS and YFSETQ. The V and J ends lost 4 bases and 7 bases respectively, with 15 bases between them. CDR3 length: 15 amino acids.

This clonotype was counted only a few times. The chain recombines TRBV20-1 with TRBJ1-6; possibly TRBD1 for D (5 bases). The CDR3 is 14 amino acids. The V gene's germline CDR1 is DFQATT and CDR2 SNEGSKA (reference sequence). Trimming took 6 bases from V and 6 from J, leaving 15 bases between them. In DNA form, the CDR3 reads TGCAGTGCCTACCCCGGGGGTACTAATTCACCCCTCCACTTT. Translating it yields CSAYPGGTNSPLHF.

This clonotype was recorded many times. V and J are TRBV20-1 and TRBJ2-5, with TRBD2 as a possible D gene (7 bases). CDR3 length equals 16 residues. V lost 0 bases and J 3 bases, leaving 17 bases between the germline ends. Germline assignment: CDR1 DFQATT and CDR2 SNEGSKA (reference sequence). This CDR3 reads CSARDPSGGGKETQYF. The CDR3 DNA reads as TGCAGTGCTAGAGATCCTAGCGGAGGGGGAAAAGAGACCCAGTACTTC.

This clonotype occurred many times. The chain carries TRBV28 and TRBJ2-7; D is unclear. Germline CDR1 MDHEN, CDR2 SYDVKM. Between the trimmed V and J ends, which lost 8 bases and 0 bases, there was a span of 11 bases. The CDR3 has 13 amino acids. The CDR3 reads CASSSRSSYEQYF. The CDR3, as DNA: TGTGCCAGCTCCTCCCGAAGCTCCTACGAGCAGTACTTC.

The chain's CDR3 is CASRGTSPHEQFF. The CDR3 DNA reads as TGTGCCAGCAGGGGGACTAGCCCCCATGAGCAGTTCTTC. The chain has TRBV28 and TRBJ2-1, with 9 nucleotides matching TRBD2. Germline lookup yields CDR1 MDHEN and CDR2 SYDVKM. This CDR3 is 13 amino acids long. Unmatched junction bases numbered 5, after V lost 6 bases and J lost 8 bases.

The sample holds many counts of this clonotype. The chain recombines TRBV20-1 with TRBJ1-2; 8 nucleotides agree with TRBD1. V lost 6 bases, J lost 8 bases, and 8 bases stayed unmatched. Looked up from germline, CDR1 is DFQATT and CDR2 is SNEGSKA (reference sequence). CDR3 length: 12 amino acids. Here the CDR3 DNA reads TGCAGTGCCACCCGGACAGGGCGAGGCTACACCTTC. Protein product: CSATRTGRGYTF.

This sequence joins TRBV12-3 or TRBV12-4 and TRBJ1-2; TRBD1 agrees at 9 bases. This CDR3 contains 15 residues. V gave up 5 bases and J gave up 4 bases; unmatched junction bases: 8. In nucleotides, the CDR3 is TGTGCCAGCAGTCTTGCGGGACAGGGAAGCTATGGCTACACCTTC. Encoded protein: CASSLAGQGSYGYTF.

This clonotype was picked up a small number of times. The rearrangement links TRBV12-3 or TRBV12-4 to TRBJ1-6; tentative D call: TRBD1 (5 bases). The CDR3 is 14 amino acids. Trimming left V 5 bases short and J 8 bases short, with 13 bases between. In DNA form, the CDR3 reads TGTGCCAGCAGTCCCGGGACCGAAGATTCACCCCTCCACTTT. Protein sequence: CASSPGTEDSPLHF.

The V gene is TRBV20-1, the J gene TRBJ2-7, with 7 bases lining up with TRBD2. Germline V gene lookup returns CDR1 DFQATT and CDR2 SNEGSKA (reference sequence). V was clipped by 0 bases and J by 1 base; unmatched bases: 15. The CDR3 length is 18 residues. The CDR3 sequence: CSARDFGAGQRGSYEQYF. CDR3 sequence (DNA): TGCAGTGCTAGAGATTTCGGCGCAGGGCAGCGGGGTTCCTACGAGCAGTACTTC.

The chain couples TRBV11-2 to TRBJ2-2, with 7 bases lining up with TRBD1. J gave up 4 bases and V 5 bases, and 7 bases lay outside the gene matches. The CDR3 is made up of 15 amino acids. Germline loops: CDR1 SGHAT, CDR2 FQNNGV. The CDR3 is CASSADRATTGELFF. CDR3 DNA: TGTGCCAGCAGCGCCGACAGGGCGACCACCGGGGAGCTGTTTTTT.

This clonotype was observed a handful of times. This rearrangement joins TRBV12-3 or TRBV12-4 to TRBJ2-3; D remains unclear. V lost 1 base to trimming and J lost 0 bases, with 8 bases between them. The CDR3 spans 15 residues. For the CDR3, the DNA is TGTGCCAGCAGTTTAGGAACCGCTAGCACAGATACGCAGTATTTT. The encoded protein is CASSLGTASTDTQYF.

This clonotype was found many times. This sequence joins TRBV29-1 and TRBJ2-7; no clear D gene. The CDR3 spans 14 residues. Trimming pared 4 bases from V and 3 bases from J, leaving 16 bases between. Germline loops: CDR1 SQVTM, CDR2 ANQGSEA. CDR3 coding DNA: TGCAGCGTTGTGGGTTCAGCCTCAATCTACGAGCAGTACTTC. It specifies CSVVGSASIYEQYF.

This clonotype came up many times. The rearrangement uses TRBV27 and TRBJ2-1; D assignment may be TRBD1 or TRBD2 (5 bases each). Germline V gene data show CDR1 as MNHEY and CDR2 as SMNVEV (reference sequence). The CDR3 is 13 residues long. V gave up 3 bases and J gave up 8 bases, with 11 bases separating them. CDR3 DNA sequence: TGTGCCAGCAGTTTGGGGGAGCGGTATGAGCAGTTCTTC. Its translation is CASSLGERYEQFF.